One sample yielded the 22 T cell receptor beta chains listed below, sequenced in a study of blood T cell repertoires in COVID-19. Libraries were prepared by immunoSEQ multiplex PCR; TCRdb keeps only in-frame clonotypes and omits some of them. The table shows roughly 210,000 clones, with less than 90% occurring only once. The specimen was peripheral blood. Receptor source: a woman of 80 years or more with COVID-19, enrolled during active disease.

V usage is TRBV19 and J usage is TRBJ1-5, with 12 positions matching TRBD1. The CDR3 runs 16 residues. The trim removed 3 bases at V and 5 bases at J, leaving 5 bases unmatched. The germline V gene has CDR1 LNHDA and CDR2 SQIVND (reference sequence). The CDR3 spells CASSMGQGAGDQPQHF. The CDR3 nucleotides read TGTGCCAGTAGTATGGGACAGGGGGCTGGGGATCAGCCCCAGCATTTT.

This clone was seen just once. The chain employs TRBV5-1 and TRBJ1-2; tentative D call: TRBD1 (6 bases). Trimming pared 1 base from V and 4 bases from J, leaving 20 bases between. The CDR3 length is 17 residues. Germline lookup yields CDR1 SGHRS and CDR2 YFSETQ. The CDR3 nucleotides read TGCGCCAGCAGCTTGAATAATGAAGGACAGCTGGGCTATGGCTACACCTTC. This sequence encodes CASSLNNEGQLGYGYTF.

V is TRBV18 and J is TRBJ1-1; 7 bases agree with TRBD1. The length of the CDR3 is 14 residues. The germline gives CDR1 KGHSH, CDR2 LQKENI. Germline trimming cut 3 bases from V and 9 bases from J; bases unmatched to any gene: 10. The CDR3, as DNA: TGTGCCAGCTCACCCACCGGGGACAGCCCTCAAGCTTTCTTT. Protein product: CASSPTGDSPQAFF.

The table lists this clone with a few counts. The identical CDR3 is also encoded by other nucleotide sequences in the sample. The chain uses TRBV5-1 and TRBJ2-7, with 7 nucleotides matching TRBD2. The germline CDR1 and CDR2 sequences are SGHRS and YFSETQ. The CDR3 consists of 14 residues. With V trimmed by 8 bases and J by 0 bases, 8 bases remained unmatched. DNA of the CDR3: TGCGCCAGTTCGAGCGGGGCGAGCTCCTACGAGCAGTACTTC. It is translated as CASSSGASSYEQYF.

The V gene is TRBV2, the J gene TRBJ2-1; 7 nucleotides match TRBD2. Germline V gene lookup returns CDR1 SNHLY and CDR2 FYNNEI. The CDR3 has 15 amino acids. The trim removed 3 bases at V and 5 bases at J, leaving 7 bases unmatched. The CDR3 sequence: CASSDILATDNEQFF. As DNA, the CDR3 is TGTGCCAGCAGTGATATACTAGCGACTGACAATGAGCAGTTCTTC.

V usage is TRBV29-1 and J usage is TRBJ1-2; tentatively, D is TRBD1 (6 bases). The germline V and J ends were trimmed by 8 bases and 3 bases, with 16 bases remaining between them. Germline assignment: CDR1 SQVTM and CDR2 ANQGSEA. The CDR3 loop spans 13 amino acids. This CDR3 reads CSSAKGVDYGYTF. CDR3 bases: TGCAGCTCTGCGAAGGGGGTTGACTATGGCTACACCTTC. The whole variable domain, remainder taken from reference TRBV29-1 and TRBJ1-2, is SAVISQKPSRDICQRGTSLTIQCQVDSQVTMMFWYRQQPGQSLTLIATANQGSEATYESGFVIDKFPISRPNLTFSTLTVSNMSPEDSSIYLCSSAKGVDYGYTFGSGTRLTVV.

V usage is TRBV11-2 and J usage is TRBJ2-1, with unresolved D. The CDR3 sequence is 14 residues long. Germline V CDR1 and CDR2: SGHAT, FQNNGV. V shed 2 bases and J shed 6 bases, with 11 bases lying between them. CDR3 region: CASSLMAFANEQFF. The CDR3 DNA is TGTGCCAGCAGCTTAATGGCCTTCGCCAATGAGCAGTTCTTC. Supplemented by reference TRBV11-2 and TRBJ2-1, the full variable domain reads EAGVAQSPRYKIIEKRQSVAFWCNPISGHATLYWYQQILGQGPKLLIQFQNNGVVDDSQLPKDRFSAERLKGVDSTLKIQPAKLEDSAVYLCASSLMAFANEQFFGPGTRLTVL.

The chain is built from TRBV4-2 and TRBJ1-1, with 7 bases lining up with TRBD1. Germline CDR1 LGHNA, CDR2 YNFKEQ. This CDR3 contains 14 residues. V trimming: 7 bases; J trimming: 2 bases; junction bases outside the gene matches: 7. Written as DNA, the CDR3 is TGTGCCAGCAATACCGGGACAGTAAACACTGAAGCTTTCTTT. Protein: CASNTGTVNTEAFF.

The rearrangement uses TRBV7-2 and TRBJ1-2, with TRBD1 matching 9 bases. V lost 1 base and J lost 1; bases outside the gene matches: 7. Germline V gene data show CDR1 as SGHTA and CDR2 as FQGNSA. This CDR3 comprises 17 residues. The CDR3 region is CASSLGPGQGGNYGYTF. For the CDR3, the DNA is TGTGCCAGCAGCTTAGGCCCGGGACAGGGTGGTAACTATGGCTACACCTTC.

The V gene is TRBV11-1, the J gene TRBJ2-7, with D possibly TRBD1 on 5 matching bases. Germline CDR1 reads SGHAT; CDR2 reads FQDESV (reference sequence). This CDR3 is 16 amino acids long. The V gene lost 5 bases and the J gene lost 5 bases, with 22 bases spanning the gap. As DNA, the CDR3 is TGTGCCAGCAGCCACCCCTGGGGCAGGGATCCGGACGAGCAGTACTTC. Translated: CASSHPWGRDPDEQYF.

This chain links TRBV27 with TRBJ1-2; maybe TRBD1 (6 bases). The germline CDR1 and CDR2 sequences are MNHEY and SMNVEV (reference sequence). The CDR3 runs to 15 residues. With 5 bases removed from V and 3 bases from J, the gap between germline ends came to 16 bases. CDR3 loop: CASSTRDKGDYGYTF. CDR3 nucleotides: TGTGCCAGCAGTACCCGGGACAAGGGGGACTATGGCTACACCTTC.

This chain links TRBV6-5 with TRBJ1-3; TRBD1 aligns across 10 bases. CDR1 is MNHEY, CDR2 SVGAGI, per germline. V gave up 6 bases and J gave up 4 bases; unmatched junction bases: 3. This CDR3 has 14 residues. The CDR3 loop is CASRPTGGGNTIYF. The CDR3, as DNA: TGTGCCAGCAGGCCGACAGGGGGCGGAAACACCATATATTTT.

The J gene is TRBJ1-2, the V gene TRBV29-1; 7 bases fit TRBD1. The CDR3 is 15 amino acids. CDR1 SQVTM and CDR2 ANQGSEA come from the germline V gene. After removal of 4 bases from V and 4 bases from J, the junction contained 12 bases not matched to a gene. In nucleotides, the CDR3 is TGCAGCGTTGGACCCGATCTAACAGGGGCCTATGGCTACACCTTC. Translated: CSVGPDLTGAYGYTF.

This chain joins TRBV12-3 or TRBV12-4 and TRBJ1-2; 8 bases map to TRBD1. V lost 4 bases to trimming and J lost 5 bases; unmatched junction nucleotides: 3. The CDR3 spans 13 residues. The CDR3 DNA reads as TGTGCCAGCAGTTACGGGACAGGATATGGCTACACCTTC. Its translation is CASSYGTGYGYTF.

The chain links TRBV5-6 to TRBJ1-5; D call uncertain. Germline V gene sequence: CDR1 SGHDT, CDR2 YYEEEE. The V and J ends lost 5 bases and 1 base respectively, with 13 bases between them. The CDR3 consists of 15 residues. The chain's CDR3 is CASRSSIGSNQPQHF. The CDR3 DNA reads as TGTGCCAGCAGGTCCTCTATCGGGAGCAATCAGCCCCAGCATTTT.

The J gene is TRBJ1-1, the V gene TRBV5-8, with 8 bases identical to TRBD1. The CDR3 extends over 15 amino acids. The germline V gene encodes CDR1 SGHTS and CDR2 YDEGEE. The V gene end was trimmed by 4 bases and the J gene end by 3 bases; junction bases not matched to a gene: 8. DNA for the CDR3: TGTGCCAGCAGCCCCGGACAGGGATGGGACACTGAAGCTTTCTTT. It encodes CASSPGQGWDTEAFF. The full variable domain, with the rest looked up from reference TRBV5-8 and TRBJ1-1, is EAGVTQSPTHLIKTRGQQATLRCSPISGHTSVYWYQQALGLGLQFLLWYDEGEERNRGNFPPRFSGRQFPNYSSELNVNALELEDSALYLCASSPGQGWDTEAFFGQGTRLTVV.

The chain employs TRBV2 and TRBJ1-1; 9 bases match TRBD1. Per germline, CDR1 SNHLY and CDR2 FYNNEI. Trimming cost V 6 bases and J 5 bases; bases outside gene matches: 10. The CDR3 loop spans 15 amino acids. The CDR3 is CASSVVQGAGTEAFF. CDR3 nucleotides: TGTGCCAGCAGCGTAGTACAGGGGGCCGGGACTGAAGCTTTCTTT.

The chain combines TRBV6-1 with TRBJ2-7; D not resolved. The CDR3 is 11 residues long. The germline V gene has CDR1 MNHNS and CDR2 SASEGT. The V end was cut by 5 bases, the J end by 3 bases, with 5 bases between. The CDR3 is CASSSNYEQYV. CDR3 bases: TGTGCCAGCAGTTCTAACTACGAGCAGTACGTC.

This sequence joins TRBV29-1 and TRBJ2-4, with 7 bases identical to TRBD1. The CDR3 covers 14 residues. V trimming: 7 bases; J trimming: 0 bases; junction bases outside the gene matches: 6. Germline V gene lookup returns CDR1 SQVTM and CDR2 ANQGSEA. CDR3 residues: CSAKQGTAKNIQYF. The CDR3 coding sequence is TGCAGCGCAAAACAGGGGACAGCCAAAAACATTCAGTACTTC.

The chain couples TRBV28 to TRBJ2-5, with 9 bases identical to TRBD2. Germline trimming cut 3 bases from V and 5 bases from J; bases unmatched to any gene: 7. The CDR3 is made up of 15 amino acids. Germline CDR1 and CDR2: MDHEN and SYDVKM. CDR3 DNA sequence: TGTGCCAGCAGTTTCCAAAGCGGGGGGCTGGAGACCCAGTACTTC. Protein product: CASSFQSGGLETQYF.

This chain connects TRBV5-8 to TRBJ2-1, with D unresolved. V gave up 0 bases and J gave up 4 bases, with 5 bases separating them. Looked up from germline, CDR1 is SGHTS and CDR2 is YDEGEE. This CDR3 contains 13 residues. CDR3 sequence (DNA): TGTGCCAGCAGCTTGGAACGGTACAATGAGCAGTTCTTC. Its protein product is CASSLERYNEQFF.

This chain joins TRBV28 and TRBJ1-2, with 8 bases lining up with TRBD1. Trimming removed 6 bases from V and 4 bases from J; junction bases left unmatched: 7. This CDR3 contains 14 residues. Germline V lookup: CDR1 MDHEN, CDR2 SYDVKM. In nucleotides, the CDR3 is TGTGCCAGCAGCCCAGGGGGCTATGTCTATGGCTACACCTTC. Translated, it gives CASSPGGYVYGYTF.